The 3 T cell receptor beta chains given below trace back to one sample, sequenced in a study of identical twins. TCRdb itself ran the 5' RACE reads through MiXCR, one entry per CDR3 protein. The table lists 1.5 million to 2 million distinct CDR3 sequences, roughly a third of them singletons. Specimen: cord blood. All receptors come from a newborn girl in good health.

This clonotype showed up just a few times. This chain connects TRBV20-1 to TRBJ1-2; 8 positions match TRBD1. The germline gives CDR1 DFQATT, CDR2 SNEGSKA (reference sequence). This CDR3 is built from 13 residues. Trimming at V came to 3 bases and at J to 7 bases, leaving 7 bases not matched to a gene. CDR3 region: CSARPTGGGGYTF. CDR3 in DNA: TGCAGTGCTAGGCCCACAGGGGGTGGTGGCTACACCTTC.

This clonotype came up a few times. The rearrangement links TRBV7-9 to TRBJ1-2; possible D gene TRBD1, 5 bases. CDR3 size: 13 residues. The ends were cut back, 5 bases at V and 4 bases at J, with 11 bases in the middle. The germline CDR1 and CDR2 sequences are SEHNR and FQNEAQ (reference sequence). The CDR3 reads CASSPIRGYGYTF. CDR3 nucleotides: TGTGCCAGCAGCCCTATAAGGGGCTATGGCTACACCTTC.

The sample holds a few counts of this clonotype. This chain joins TRBV5-1 and TRBJ2-1; TRBD2 agrees at 10 bases. CDR1 SGHRS and CDR2 YFSETQ come from the germline V gene. Germline trimming cut 0 bases from V and 9 bases from J; bases unmatched to any gene: 9. This CDR3 is 16 amino acids long. The CDR3 spells CASSLAPSGSSAEQFF. The CDR3, as DNA: TGCGCCAGCAGCTTGGCCCCTAGCGGGAGTTCGGCTGAGCAGTTCTTC.